This T cell receptor beta chain was recovered during a study of monozygotic twins with inflammatory bowel disease. In eight separate reactions per sample, cDNA was generated. TCRdb reprocessed the 5' RACE reads, keeping one entry per CDR3 protein, no DNA. This table lists about 110,000 distinct CDR3 sequences. The CDR3 length is 16 residues. Germline V CDR1 and CDR2: SGHNT, YYREEE (reference sequence). The chain employs TRBV5-4 and TRBJ2-4; TCRdb designates TRBD2, a call that cannot be tested without DNA. This TCR was recovered from a human donor with ulcerative colitis or Crohn's disease, or a healthy co-twin of an affected twin (not recorded which). Sequencing input: blood. CDR3: CASSLGQGLAKNIQYF. The entire variable domain, with the rest obtained from reference TRBV5-4 and TRBJ2-4, is as follows: ETGVTQSPTHLIKTRGQQVTLRCSSQSGHNTVSWYQQALGQGPQFIFQYYREEENGRGNFPPRFSGLQFPNYSSELNVNALELDDSALYLCASSLGQGLAKNIQYFGAGTRLSVL.